This entry lists 22 T cell receptor beta chains sequenced from one sample in a study of STAT5B mutations in CD4+ large granular lymphocyte leukemia. Clones were sequenced by immunoSEQ multiplex PCR, and TCRdb holds only the in-frame ones, with some missing. The sample has approximately 32,000 clones, 69% seen once. Specimen: CD4+ T cells from blood buffy coats. Receptor source: a human donor in good health.

This chain uses TRBV7-2 with TRBJ1-2; the D is unclear. Germline-derived CDR1 and CDR2 are SGHTA and FQGNSA. This CDR3 contains 13 residues. V was clipped by 0 bases and J by 3 bases, with 5 bases between them. The CDR3 is CASSLAQDYGYTF. The CDR3 nucleotides are TGTGCCAGCAGCTTAGCCCAGGACTATGGCTACACCTTC. Full variable domain (outside the CDR3, taken from reference TRBV7-2 and TRBJ1-2): GAGVSQSPSNKVTEKGKDVELRCDPISGHTALYWYRQSLGQGLEFLIYFQGNSAPDKSGLPSDRFSAERTGGSVSTLTIQRTQQEDSAVYLCASSLAQDYGYTFGSGTRLTVV.

This clone turned up a few times. The chain uses TRBV7-6 and TRBJ2-5; 13 nucleotides agree with TRBD2. There are 15 residues in the CDR3. Germline CDR1 is SGHVS and CDR2 is FNYEAQ. Unmatched junction bases numbered 4, after V lost 4 bases and J lost 5 bases. The DNA of the CDR3 is TGTGCCAGCAGCTCGGGACTAGCGGGAAAGGAGACCCAGTACTTC. It is translated as CASSSGLAGKETQYF.

The chain employs TRBV6-6 and TRBJ1-1; 10 bases are a match to TRBD1. The germline V gene encodes CDR1 MNHNY and CDR2 SVGAGI (reference sequence). Trimming took 4 bases from V and 3 from J; bases not matched to a gene: 5. There are 15 residues in the CDR3. CDR3 coding DNA: TGTGCCAGCAGTTTGGACAGGGGGAAGGACACTGAAGCTTTCTTT. Protein product: CASSLDRGKDTEAFF.

V gene TRBV15 combines with J gene TRBJ2-3; the D is unclear. V was pared by 0 bases and J by 3 bases, with 7 bases between. There are 14 residues in the CDR3. The germline gives CDR1 LNHNV, CDR2 YYDKDF (reference sequence). The DNA of the CDR3 is TGTGCCACCAGCAGAGATAGCAGAACAGATACGCAGTATTTT. It translates to CATSRDSRTDTQYF.

This chain joins TRBV5-1 and TRBJ2-5; D tentatively fits TRBD1 or TRBD2 (5 bases each). CDR3 length: 12 residues. Germline assignment: CDR1 SGHRS and CDR2 YFSETQ. V lost 4 bases and J 5 bases, leaving 9 bases between the germline ends. The CDR3 DNA sequence: TGCGCCAGCAGCCCCGGGACGGAGACCCAGTACTTC. It encodes CASSPGTETQYF. Using reference TRBV5-1 and TRBJ2-5 for the parts outside the CDR3, the full variable domain is KAGVTQTPRYLIKTRGQQVTLSCSPISGHRSVSWYQQTPGQGLQFLFEYFSETQRNKGNFPGRFSGRQFSNSRSEMNVSTLELGDSALYLCASSPGTETQYFGPGTRLLVL.

The sample holds one count of this clone. The rearrangement uses TRBV18 and TRBJ1-5; D is unresolved. Germline V lookup: CDR1 KGHSH, CDR2 LQKENI. This CDR3 has 15 residues. The V end lost 6 bases, the J end lost 2 bases, and 14 bases lay between the germline ends. DNA for the CDR3: TGTGCCAGCTCCGCCCCAGGCGGTGGCAATCAGCCCCAGCATTTT. Translating it yields CASSAPGGGNQPQHF.

The chain recombines TRBV6-4 with TRBJ2-1; tentative D call: TRBD2 (5 bases). The length of the CDR3 is 11 residues. Germline values: CDR1 MRHNA, CDR2 SNTAGT. V dropped 4 bases and J dropped 9 bases, with 7 bases sitting between them. The CDR3 region has the DNA TGTGCCAGCAGTGCGGGGAGTGAGCAGTTCTTC. It translates to CASSAGSEQFF.

The CDR3 reads CAIKGQGDEKLFF. For the CDR3, the DNA is TGTGCCATCAAGGGACAGGGAGATGAAAAACTGTTTTTT. This chain links TRBV10-3 with TRBJ1-4; TRBD1 agrees at 9 bases. With V trimmed by 7 bases and J by 6 bases, 3 bases remained unmatched. The CDR3 extends over 13 amino acids. Germline CDR1 reads ENHRY; CDR2 reads SYGVKD.

This chain uses TRBV18 with TRBJ2-3; TRBD2 matches 8 bases. This CDR3 has 15 amino acids. Trimming removed 3 bases from V and 0 bases from J; junction bases left unmatched: 2. CDR1 and CDR2 from the germline V gene are KGHSH and LQKENI. CDR3 loop: CASSPTGGSTDTQYF. DNA for the CDR3: TGTGCCAGCTCACCCACGGGGGGGAGCACAGATACGCAGTATTTT.

This clone was recorded a few times. At one end, the junction sequence differs from germline, possibly due to a read error. This rearrangement joins TRBV7-7 to TRBJ2-2; 7 positions match TRBD1. Germline CDR1 and CDR2: SSHAT and FNYEAQ (reference sequence). The CDR3 is 14 residues long. The CDR3 nucleotides are TGTGCTAGCAGTACGGGACAGCACACCGGGGAGCTGTTTTTT. Protein product: CASSTGQHTGELFF. The full variable domain, with the rest looked up from reference TRBV7-7 and TRBJ2-2, is GAGVSQSPRYKVTKRGQDVTLRCDPISSHATLYWYQQALGQGPEFLTYFNYEAQPDKSGLPSDRFSAERPEGSISTLTIQRTEQRDSAMYRCASSTGQHTGELFFGEGSRLTVL.

This clone was seen a few times. The chain couples TRBV30 to TRBJ2-7; D is uncertain. V dropped 1 base and J dropped 6 bases, with 10 bases sitting between them. CDR1 is GTSNPN, CDR2 SVGIG, per germline (reference sequence). CDR3 length equals 12 residues. CDR3 bases: TGTGCCTGGAGTGGAACTTCGGGCGAGCAGTACTTC. It is translated as CAWSGTSGEQYF.

A single count supports this clone. The chain's CDR3 is CASSYHRGKNTEAFF. The CDR3 nucleotides read TGCGCCAGCAGCTACCACAGGGGAAAGAACACTGAAGCTTTCTTT. The J gene is TRBJ1-1, the V gene TRBV4-3, with 7 bases identical to TRBD1. The CDR3 is 15 residues long. CDR1 and CDR2 from the germline V gene are LGHNA and YSLEER. After removal of 5 bases from V and 1 base from J, the junction contained 7 bases not matched to a gene.

The V gene is TRBV7-9, the J gene TRBJ2-2; 7 nucleotides match TRBD2. The ends lost 4 bases at V and 2 bases at J; junction bases unmatched: 13. The CDR3 has 18 amino acids. In germline, CDR1 is SEHNR, CDR2 FQNEAQ (reference sequence). This CDR3 is CASSSPPGLRINTGELFF. Here the CDR3 DNA reads TGTGCCAGCAGCTCACCCCCGGGACTACGTATCAACACCGGGGAGCTGTTTTTT.

This clone came up a few times. V gene TRBV2 combines with J gene TRBJ2-1; TRBD1 aligns across 11 bases. Trimming at V came to 5 bases and at J to 2 bases, leaving 2 bases not matched to a gene. Germline assignment: CDR1 SNHLY and CDR2 FYNNEI. The CDR3 spans 15 residues. The CDR3 is CASSKGQGAYNEQFF. The DNA for the CDR3 is TGTGCCAGCAGTAAGGGACAGGGGGCCTACAATGAGCAGTTCTTC.

This clone was counted a few times. The gene calls are TRBV5-6 and TRBJ1-2; D unresolved. Trimming left V 4 bases short and J 4 bases short, with 11 bases between. CDR1 SGHDT and CDR2 YYEEEE come from the germline V gene. The CDR3 is made up of 13 amino acids. The CDR3 reads CASSETWGYGYTF. The CDR3 DNA reads as TGTGCCAGCAGCGAAACGTGGGGCTATGGCTACACCTTC. Full variable domain (outside the CDR3, taken from reference TRBV5-6 and TRBJ1-2): DAGVTQSPTHLIKTRGQQVTLRCSPKSGHDTVSWYQQALGQGPQFIFQYYEEEERQRGNFPDRFSGHQFPNYSSELNVNALLLGDSALYLCASSETWGYGYTFGSGTRLTVV.

This chain links TRBV5-8 with TRBJ1-4; D not certain. Trimming pared 0 bases from V and 6 bases from J, leaving 6 bases between. Germline loops: CDR1 SGHTS, CDR2 YDEGEE. The length of the CDR3 is 13 residues. CDR3: CASSLGVYEKLFF. In nucleotides, the CDR3 is TGTGCCAGCAGCTTGGGGGTTTATGAAAAACTGTTTTTT.

This rearrangement joins TRBV30 to TRBJ2-7; no definite D call. This CDR3 is built from 14 residues. The V end lost 0 bases, the J end lost 1 base, and 10 bases lay between the germline ends. The V gene's germline CDR1 is GTSNPN and CDR2 SVGIG (reference sequence). Written as DNA, the CDR3 is TGTGCCTGGAGTGTAAGTGGTCTTTCCTACGAGCAGTACTTC. Its translation is CAWSVSGLSYEQYF.

This chain uses TRBV7-2 with TRBJ1-5; weak D call: TRBD1 (5 bases). Looked up from germline, CDR1 is SGHTA and CDR2 is FQGNSA. The CDR3 has 15 amino acids. V was clipped by 5 bases and J by 0 bases, with 11 bases between them. The CDR3 nucleotides are TGTGCCAGCAGCGCAGGGCGTCATAGCAATCAGCCCCAGCATTTT. This sequence encodes CASSAGRHSNQPQHF. Variable domain in full (rest from reference TRBV7-2 and TRBJ1-5): GAGVSQSPSNKVTEKGKDVELRCDPISGHTALYWYRQSLGQGLEFLIYFQGNSAPDKSGLPSDRFSAERTGGSVSTLTIQRTQQEDSAVYLCASSAGRHSNQPQHFGDGTRLSIL.

V gene TRBV5-6 combines with J gene TRBJ1-1; 7 bases match TRBD1. Trimming removed 5 bases from V and 2 bases from J; junction bases left unmatched: 3. The germline V gene has CDR1 SGHDT and CDR2 YYEEEE. CDR3 length equals 13 residues. CDR3 nucleotide sequence: TGTGCCAGCAGTCGGGACAGAAACACTGAAGCTTTCTTT. Translation gives CASSRDRNTEAFF.

J is TRBJ1-2 and V is TRBV10-3, with D unresolved. V lost 3 bases and J lost 1, with 6 bases in between. Germline V lookup: CDR1 ENHRY, CDR2 SYGVKD. The CDR3 is 13 amino acids. The chain's CDR3 is CAISETLNYGYTF. CDR3 coding DNA: TGTGCCATCAGTGAAACACTTAACTATGGCTACACCTTC.

Only a few counts were recorded for this clone. The CDR3 coding sequence is TGCGCCAGCAGCCCAGGGACAGTGGGGACCGGGGAGCTGTTTTTT. This sequence encodes CASSPGTVGTGELFF. The chain couples TRBV5-1 to TRBJ2-2; 7 positions agree with TRBD1. The CDR3 has 15 residues. The germline gives CDR1 SGHRS, CDR2 YFSETQ. The V segment lost 4 bases and the J segment 5 bases; nucleotides outside the gene matches: 8. Variable domain in full (rest from reference TRBV5-1 and TRBJ2-2): KAGVTQTPRYLIKTRGQQVTLSCSPISGHRSVSWYQQTPGQGLQFLFEYFSETQRNKGNFPGRFSGRQFSNSRSEMNVSTLELGDSALYLCASSPGTVGTGELFFGEGSRLTVL.

V gene TRBV5-5 combines with J gene TRBJ2-2; D remains ambiguous. The V end was cut by 5 bases, the J end by 6 bases, with 11 bases between. Germline CDR1 reads SGHKS; CDR2 reads YYEKEE (reference sequence). The CDR3 extends over 13 amino acids. The CDR3 DNA reads TGTGCCAGCAGTCTGGAGTTAGCCGGGGAGCTGTTTTTT. Amino acids: CASSLELAGELFF.